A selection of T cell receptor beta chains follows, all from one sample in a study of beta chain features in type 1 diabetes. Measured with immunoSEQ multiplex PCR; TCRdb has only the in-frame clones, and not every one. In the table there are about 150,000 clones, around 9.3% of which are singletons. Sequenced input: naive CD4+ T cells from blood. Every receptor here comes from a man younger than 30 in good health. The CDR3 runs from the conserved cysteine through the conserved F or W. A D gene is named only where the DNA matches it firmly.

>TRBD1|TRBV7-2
CASSSGDSFYEQYF
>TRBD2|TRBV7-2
CASSLRLAGTDTQYF
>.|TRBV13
CASRRTGSSYEQYF
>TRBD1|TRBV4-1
CASSQDKDRGHDNQPQHF
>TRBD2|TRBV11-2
CASSLIGTSGGGEQFF
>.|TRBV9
CASSVVSGELFF
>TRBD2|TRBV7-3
CASRARGGLDTQYF
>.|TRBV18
CASSPGEGVVRQPQHF
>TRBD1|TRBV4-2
CASSQDLVEGAVGYTF
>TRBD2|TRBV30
CAWSVGGITDTQYF
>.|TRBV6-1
CASTQFIGGTDTQYF
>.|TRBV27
CASSSRRGALNEQYF